The 26 T cell receptor beta chains below all came from one sample that was sequenced in a study of T cells in Graves' hyperthyroidism and ophthalmopathy. Authors of the study amplified TCR beta CDR3 regions from RNA transcripts. Using the HTBI primer set, a first-round RT-PCR was run on the TCR CDR3. MiXCR, applied by TCRdb to the multiplex PCR reads, yields one record per CDR3 protein. The repertoire holds more than 500,000 distinct CDR3 sequences, with about a sixth as singletons. Sequencing input: blood. Receptors were obtained from a woman in her 30s with Graves' hyperthyroidism.

This chain links TRBV4-1 with TRBJ1-6; 8 bases agree with TRBD1. Germline-derived CDR1 and CDR2 are MGHRA and YSYEKL. V lost 3 bases to trimming and J lost 9 bases; unmatched junction nucleotides: 7. The CDR3 length is 15 residues. CDR3 loop: CASSHRTGPSSPLHF. As DNA, the CDR3 is TGCGCCAGCAGCCATCGGACAGGGCCTAGTTCACCCCTCCACTTT.

This clonotype was seen repeatedly, ten times or more. This chain connects TRBV7-9 to TRBJ1-2; 7 nucleotides align to TRBD1. V lost 3 bases and J lost 6; bases outside the gene matches: 1. The CDR3 sequence is 12 residues long. Germline values: CDR1 SEHNR, CDR2 FQNEAQ (reference sequence). The CDR3 DNA follows: TGTGCCAGCAGCTTCGACAGGGATGGCTACACCTTC. Translating it yields CASSFDRDGYTF.

The rearrangement links TRBV20-1 to TRBJ1-6; no reliable D call. The CDR3 runs 15 residues. Trimming shortened V by 6 bases and J by 5 bases, and 17 bases separated the two germline ends. Germline CDR1 and CDR2: DFQATT and SNEGSKA (reference sequence). Here the CDR3 DNA reads TGCAGTGCGCCTGACGAGGGCCATAATAATTCACCCCTCCACTTT. Amino acid sequence: CSAPDEGHNNSPLHF.

The V call is TRBV20-1, the J call TRBJ1-2; a weak D match, TRBD1 (6 bases). The CDR3 has 13 amino acids. Per germline, CDR1 DFQATT and CDR2 SNEGSKA (reference sequence). V was trimmed by 1 base and J by 5 bases, leaving 11 bases between them. CDR3 bases: TGCAGTGCTAGAGCGACAGGAGAATATGGCTACACCTTC. It yields the protein CSARATGEYGYTF.

This clonotype was observed many times. This chain connects TRBV11-3 to TRBJ2-1, with D uncertain. V lost 3 bases and J lost 4, with 13 bases in between. This CDR3 spans 15 amino acids. Germline CDR1 reads SGHNT; CDR2 reads YENEEA. The CDR3 DNA is TGTGCCAGCAGCTTGCCAGCAGAGCTTTACAATGAGCAGTTCTTC. Protein sequence: CASSLPAELYNEQFF. Full variable domain (rest looked up from reference TRBV11-3 and TRBJ2-1): EAGVVQSPRYKIIEKKQPVAFWCNPISGHNTLYWYLQNLGQGPELLIRYENEEAVDDSQLPKDRFSAERLKGVDSTLKIQPAELGDSAVYLCASSLPAELYNEQFFGPGTRLTVL.

This clonotype was detected many times. The CDR3 reads CASSDQVNYGYTF. Written as DNA, the CDR3 is TGCGCCAGCAGTGACCAAGTTAACTATGGCTACACCTTC. The V call is TRBV10-1, the J call TRBJ1-2; D not certain. Germline assignment: CDR1 WNHNN and CDR2 SYGVQD (reference sequence). V dropped 3 bases and J dropped 1 base, with 6 bases sitting between them. This CDR3 has 13 residues.

There are many counts of this clonotype. The CDR3, as DNA: TGTGCCAGCAGCTCGTCTCTAGCGGGAGAAGGGACAGATACGCAGTATTTT. Translation: CASSSSLAGEGTDTQYF. The V and J genes are TRBV7-2 and TRBJ2-3; 10 positions agree with TRBD2. The CDR3 is made up of 17 amino acids. Trimming removed 4 bases from V and 3 bases from J; junction bases left unmatched: 10. The V gene's germline CDR1 is SGHTA and CDR2 FQGNSA.

CDR3 amino acids: CASSFNKRSYNEQFF. CDR3 DNA sequence: TGTGCCAGCAGTTTTAATAAGCGATCCTACAATGAGCAGTTCTTC. J is TRBJ2-1 and V is TRBV27; D gene ambiguous. Germline V gene lookup returns CDR1 MNHEY and CDR2 SMNVEV (reference sequence). The CDR3 is 15 amino acids. Trimming removed 3 bases from V and 1 base from J, with 10 bases in between.

This clonotype was recorded at least ten times. This rearrangement joins TRBV20-1 to TRBJ2-7; D possibly corresponds to TRBD2 (5 bases). Trimming took off 1 base at V and 1 base at J, with 23 bases between the two ends. The CDR3 sequence is 18 residues long. Germline lookup yields CDR1 DFQATT and CDR2 SNEGSKA (reference sequence). The CDR3 DNA reads as TGCAGTGCTAGAGGATTCGCGGGCGGTGGAGCGGCTTCCTACGAGCAGTACTTC. Its translation: CSARGFAGGGAASYEQYF.

This clonotype came up a few times. The chain joins TRBV6-2 or TRBV6-3 to TRBJ2-1; D is ambiguous. Germline assignment: CDR1 MNHEY and CDR2 SVGEGT. V lost 2 bases and J 5 bases, leaving 7 bases between the germline ends. The CDR3 extends over 13 amino acids. The chain's CDR3 is CASSYPNNNEQFF. The CDR3 DNA reads TGTGCCAGCAGTTACCCGAATAACAATGAGCAGTTCTTC.

This clonotype appeared a single time. CDR3 residues: CASSPPRGQGNTGELFF. In DNA, the CDR3 is TGTGCCAGCTCACCACCGAGGGGCCAGGGGAACACCGGGGAGCTGTTTTTT. This rearrangement joins TRBV18 to TRBJ2-2; D may be TRBD1 or TRBD2 (5 bases each). Trimming stripped 0 bases from V and 1 base from J, with 12 bases between. The CDR3 totals 17 residues. Germline V lookup: CDR1 KGHSH, CDR2 LQKENI.

This clonotype was recorded only once. The chain carries TRBV19 and TRBJ2-7, with 9 bases lining up with TRBD1. Germline-derived CDR1 and CDR2 are LNHDA and SQIVND (reference sequence). CDR3 length: 15 amino acids. Losses at the gene ends were 3 bases for V and 5 bases for J; bases not matched to a gene: 8. The DNA of the CDR3 is TGTGCCAGTAGTATTTCCGGGACAGGGTGGAACGAGCAGTACTTC. Translating gives CASSISGTGWNEQYF. The variable domain in full, completed from reference TRBV19 and TRBJ2-7, reads DGGITQSPKYLFRKEGQNVTLSCEQNLNHDAMYWYRQDPGQGLRLIYYSQIVNDFQKGDIAEGYSVSREKKESFPLTVTSAQKNPTAFYLCASSISGTGWNEQYFGPGTRLTVT.

The chain recombines TRBV27 with TRBJ1-2; 10 nucleotides align to TRBD1. J lost 4 bases, V lost 6 bases, and 8 bases had no gene match. Germline CDR1 reads MNHEY; CDR2 reads SMNVEV (reference sequence). This CDR3 contains 15 residues. CDR3 amino acids: CASRVDRGLRYGYTF. The CDR3 nucleotides read TGTGCCAGCAGGGTAGACAGGGGGCTACGCTATGGCTACACCTTC.

This clonotype was detected only a few times. The V and J genes are TRBV7-2 and TRBJ2-2; D is unresolved. Per the germline V gene, CDR1 is SGHTA and CDR2 is FQGNSA. There are 14 residues in the CDR3. V lost 2 bases to trimming and J lost 4 bases, with 8 bases between them. CDR3: CASSLSRSTGELFF. CDR3 in DNA: TGTGCCAGCAGCTTATCTCGTAGCACCGGGGAGCTGTTTTTT.

This sequence joins TRBV19 and TRBJ2-7; 8 nucleotides match TRBD2. This CDR3 comprises 15 residues. V shed 4 bases, J shed 2 bases, and the junction held 7 bases outside the gene matches. CDR1 LNHDA and CDR2 SQIVND come from the germline V gene (reference sequence). The CDR3 region has the DNA TGTGCCAGTAGTACCCAGGGACTAGGAGCCTACGAGCAGTACTTC. Protein sequence: CASSTQGLGAYEQYF.

This clonotype has a count of ten or more. The chain links TRBV28 to TRBJ2-6; the D gene is possibly TRBD1 (5 bases). The CDR3 is made up of 14 amino acids. Germline CDR1 MDHEN, CDR2 SYDVKM. Trimming took 6 bases from V and 0 from J, leaving 6 bases between them. The CDR3 loop is CASRTVSGANVLTF. Written as DNA, the CDR3 is TGTGCCAGCAGGACAGTCTCTGGGGCCAACGTCCTGACTTTC.

Only a few counts were recorded for this clonotype. V is TRBV7-2 and J is TRBJ2-5; no clear D gene. Trimming pared 4 bases from V and 2 bases from J, leaving 8 bases between. From germline, CDR1 is SGHTA and CDR2 FQGNSA. The CDR3 is made up of 13 amino acids. The CDR3 is CASSSIPQETQYF. The CDR3 DNA sequence: TGTGCCAGCAGCTCCATACCACAAGAGACCCAGTACTTC.

This clonotype has just a few counts. The rearrangement joins TRBV27 to TRBJ2-2; 9 positions agree with TRBD2. Germline CDR1 MNHEY, CDR2 SMNVEV (reference sequence). The CDR3 sequence is 17 residues long. With 6 bases clipped from V and 7 bases from J, the junction kept 15 bases outside the gene matches. The CDR3 is CASSPVSGSSLGGELFF. CDR3 nucleotides: TGTGCCAGCAGCCCCGTTAGCGGGAGTAGTCTGGGCGGGGAGCTGTTTTTT.

This clonotype has a handful of counts. The chain uses TRBV6-1 and TRBJ1-2; the D gene is possibly TRBD1 (6 bases). V lost 8 bases and J lost 7, with 20 bases in between. The CDR3 loop spans 14 amino acids. CDR1 and CDR2 from the germline V gene are MNHNS and SASEGT. CDR3 nucleotide sequence: TGTGCCAGCTCCCTTAGGGGGGGGGGCCCTGGCTACACCTTC. Amino acids: CASSLRGGGPGYTF.

Note on this clonotype: This may come from a read error, since a much larger clone is one base off. The V call is TRBV12-3 or TRBV12-4, the J call TRBJ1-6; TRBD1 aligns across 11 bases. The V gene end was trimmed by 5 bases and the J gene end by 9 bases; junction bases not matched to a gene: 3. This CDR3 is 14 amino acids long. CDR3 DNA sequence: TGTGCCAGCAGTGCCGGGACAGGGGGTTCACCCCTCCACTTT. This gives the protein CASSAGTGGSPLHF.

This clonotype showed up many times. The V and J genes are TRBV2 and TRBJ2-1; no clear D. Germline CDR1 and CDR2: SNHLY and FYNNEI. The CDR3 totals 13 residues. V lost 11 bases to trimming and J lost 4 bases, with 15 bases between them. CDR3 region: CASSELDYNEQFF. As DNA, the CDR3 is TGTGCCTCCTCCGAGCTGGATTACAATGAGCAGTTCTTC. Supplemented by reference TRBV2 and TRBJ2-1, the full variable domain reads EPEVTQTPSHQVTQMGQEVILRCVPISNHLYFYWYRQILGQKVEFLVSFYNNEISEKSEIFDDQFSVERPDGSNFTLKIRSTKLEDSAMYFCASSELDYNEQFFGPGTRLTVL.

This clonotype has ten or more counts. The chain uses TRBV12-3 or TRBV12-4 and TRBJ2-1; weak D call: TRBD2 (5 bases). The CDR3 consists of 15 residues. V lost 1 base and J lost 4, with 11 bases in between. The DNA of the CDR3 is TGTGCCAGCAGTTTAGGAGGGAGTAAATACAATGAGCAGTTCTTC. Amino acids: CASSLGGSKYNEQFF.

The CDR3 loop is CASSLGGGINNSPLHF. The CDR3 DNA sequence: TGTGCCAGCAGTTTAGGAGGAGGGATCAATAATTCACCCCTCCACTTT. This rearrangement joins TRBV12-3 or TRBV12-4 to TRBJ1-6; D remains ambiguous. There are 16 residues in the CDR3. V lost 1 base and J 5 bases, leaving 12 bases between the germline ends.

In this sample, this clonotype turned up many times. The chain joins TRBV11-2 to TRBJ2-5; 9 bases match TRBD1. Germline V gene sequence: CDR1 SGHAT, CDR2 FQNNGV. This CDR3 is built from 15 residues. V gave up 3 bases and J gave up 3 bases; unmatched junction bases: 5. CDR3 nucleotides: TGTGCCAGCAGCTTTGGACAGGGGAGGAAAGAGACCCAGTACTTC. Protein sequence: CASSFGQGRKETQYF.

In its sample, this clonotype was seen a few times. The V call is TRBV5-6, the J call TRBJ2-1; D perhaps matches TRBD1 (5 bases). Per the germline V gene, CDR1 is SGHDT and CDR2 is YYEEEE. V was shortened by 4 bases and J by 6 bases, with 14 bases between the two germline ends. The CDR3 extends over 14 amino acids. The CDR3 DNA reads TGTGCCAGCAGCCGACAGTCCTTACCCAATGAGCAGTTCTTC. Amino acids: CASSRQSLPNEQFF.

The V call is TRBV19, the J call TRBJ2-7; D ambiguous. The V end lost 1 base, the J end lost 2 bases, and 3 bases lay between the germline ends. CDR1 and CDR2 (germline): LNHDA, SQIVND (reference sequence). This CDR3 has 12 amino acids. CDR3 region: CASSIGTYEQYF. The CDR3 DNA follows: TGTGCCAGTAGTATAGGTACCTACGAGCAGTACTTC.